This T cell receptor beta chain was sequenced in a study of cytomegalovirus exposure and HLA in healthy donors. V was shortened by 3 bases and J by 0 bases, with 10 bases between the two germline ends. The CDR3 is 15 residues long. Germline V lookup: CDR1 WSHSY, CDR2 SAAADI. Findings of the study overall: Later work found that TCR association rates differed between HLA loci; DRB1 had the most and HLA-C the fewest. Around 160 TCR beta chains were listed as cytomegalovirus-associated.

The PCR contained 60 Vbeta and 13 Jbeta primers. TCRdb's table, derived via immunoSEQ multiplex PCR, lists solely in-frame clones and lacks some. The data hold some 150,000 clones, with around 83% observed a single time. About this clone: Its antigen is unidentified.

The sequencing input was PBMCs. The chain has TRBV10-2 and TRBJ2-3; the D is unclear. This TCR was recovered from a man aged 35-49 years in good health and CMV-seropositive. The CDR3 sequence is CASSEYYSSTDTQYF. The CDR3 DNA reads as TGCGCCAGCAGTGAATACTATTCTAGCACAGATACGCAGTATTTT.